Below, 32 T cell receptor beta chains from the same sample are listed, as sequenced in a study of PD-1 blockade in classical Hodgkin lymphoma. Time point in this sample: cycle 4 day 1 (C4D1), after five to seven weeks of nivolumab. In every patient, relapse followed autologous stem cell transplantation, while exposure to brentuximab vedotin differed. Some clones are missing from TCRdb's copy, which holds only in-frame ones; the method was immunoSEQ multiplex PCR. The table includes about 23,000 clones, 88% detected once. Sequenced here: peripheral blood mononuclear cells (PBMCs), sampled before the fourth cycle of nivolumab. These receptors were collected from a human donor with classical Hodgkin lymphoma.

A word on this clone: The junction departs from the called germline gene at one end, perhaps through a read error. The chain combines TRBV4-1 with TRBJ2-7; 11 bases are a match to TRBD1. Germline V gene data show CDR1 as MGHRA and CDR2 as YSYEKL. CDR3 length equals 15 residues. This CDR3 reads CANSRVGQGAYEQYF. DNA of the CDR3: TGCGCCAACAGCCGTGTTGGACAGGGGGCGTACGAGCAGTACTTC.

The chain employs TRBV6-5 and TRBJ2-7; maybe TRBD2 (6 bases). Germline V lookup: CDR1 MNHEY, CDR2 SVGAGI. V was cut by 0 bases and J by 2 bases, with 11 bases left in between. The CDR3 is 15 residues long. This CDR3 reads CASSYSGTRTYEQYF. CDR3 in DNA: TGTGCCAGCAGTTACTCGGGGACTCGGACCTACGAGCAGTACTTC.

The genes are TRBV19 and TRBJ2-1; 7 nucleotides match TRBD1. Per germline, CDR1 LNHDA and CDR2 SQIVND (reference sequence). The V and J ends lost 8 bases and 4 bases, in that order; junction bases with no gene match: 5. There are 13 residues in the CDR3. This chain's CDR3 is CASSGTDYNEQFF. CDR3 DNA sequence: TGTGCCAGTTCCGGGACAGATTACAATGAGCAGTTCTTC.

The chain is built from TRBV18 and TRBJ1-2, with 9 bases aligning to TRBD1. Germline trimming cut 5 bases from V and 4 bases from J; bases unmatched to any gene: 8. The CDR3 loop spans 15 amino acids. Germline CDR1 and CDR2: KGHSH and LQKENI. CDR3 protein: CASSSGTGPIYGYTF. The DNA of the CDR3 is TGTGCCAGCTCATCCGGGACAGGGCCGATCTATGGCTACACCTTC.

This clone has a single count. J is TRBJ2-2 and V is TRBV5-1; D unclear. The CDR3 has 12 amino acids. Trimming shortened V by 0 bases and J by 7 bases, and 4 bases separated the two germline ends. Looked up from germline, CDR1 is SGHRS and CDR2 is YFSETQ. As DNA, the CDR3 is TGCGCCAGCAGCTTGGTGGACGGGGAGCTGTTTTTT. Amino acids: CASSLVDGELFF.

The chain has TRBV6-1 and TRBJ2-7; no clear D. V was shortened by 2 bases and J by 6 bases, with 11 bases between the two germline ends. Germline V lookup: CDR1 MNHNS, CDR2 SASEGT. This CDR3 comprises 13 residues. The CDR3 nucleotides are TGTGCCAGCAGTGAACACTCTAAGGGCGAGCAGTACTTC. Translation: CASSEHSKGEQYF.

This CDR3 reads CASSRDFNTGELFF. Written as DNA, the CDR3 is TGTGCCAGCAGCCGGGACTTTAACACCGGGGAGCTGTTTTTT. The chain combines TRBV7-3 with TRBJ2-2; perhaps TRBD2 as D (6 bases). The CDR3 is 14 residues long. Trimming removed 5 bases at V and 2 bases at J, with 9 bases between. Looked up from germline, CDR1 is SGHTA and CDR2 is FQGTGA.

Only one count was recorded for this clone. The V gene is TRBV5-4, the J gene TRBJ2-1; 8 positions match TRBD2. The CDR3 consists of 15 residues. The germline gives CDR1 SGHNT, CDR2 YYREEE (reference sequence). With 6 bases clipped from V and 7 bases from J, the junction kept 12 bases outside the gene matches. CDR3 nucleotide sequence: TGTGCCAGCAACCCTCGGGAGGGGGGAGGAAATGAGCAGTTCTTC. It yields the protein CASNPREGGGNEQFF. The variable domain in full, completed from reference TRBV5-4 and TRBJ2-1, reads ETGVTQSPTHLIKTRGQQVTLRCSSQSGHNTVSWYQQALGQGPQFIFQYYREEENGRGNFPPRFSGLQFPNYSSELNVNALELDDSALYLCASNPREGGGNEQFFGPGTRLTVL.

This rearrangement joins TRBV2 to TRBJ2-3; tentative D call: TRBD2 (6 bases). V lost 8 bases, J lost 3 bases, and 15 bases lay in between. The CDR3 has 14 residues. The germline gives CDR1 SNHLY, CDR2 FYNNEI. CDR3 sequence: CASVESRGTDTQYF. The CDR3 nucleotides are TGTGCCAGCGTTGAATCCCGGGGGACAGATACGCAGTATTTT.

The DNA for the CDR3 is TGTGCCAGCAGTGACCGGCTAGCGGGACCTTACGAGCAGTACTTC. It specifies CASSDRLAGPYEQYF. The chain uses TRBV2 and TRBJ2-7, with TRBD2 matching over 9 bases. The CDR3 length is 15 residues. Trimming at V came to 3 bases and at J to 4 bases, leaving 7 bases not matched to a gene. From germline, CDR1 is SNHLY and CDR2 FYNNEI.

The chain has TRBV5-5 and TRBJ2-7; 11 nucleotides line up with TRBD2. This CDR3 is 16 amino acids long. Germline V gives CDR1 SGHKS, CDR2 YYEKEE (reference sequence). The J segment lost 3 bases and the V segment lost 2 bases, leaving 7 bases of the junction unmatched. This chain's CDR3 is CASSFIFGTSGYEQYF. CDR3 coding DNA: TGTGCCAGCAGCTTTATCTTTGGGACTAGCGGCTACGAGCAGTACTTC.

The chain has TRBV6-5 and TRBJ2-2; TRBD1 or TRBD2 may be the D gene (5 bases each). V was pared by 8 bases and J by 1 base, with 5 bases between. The germline V gene has CDR1 MNHEY and CDR2 SVGAGI. The CDR3 runs 12 residues. CDR3 in amino acids: CASGGNTGELFF. Here the CDR3 DNA reads TGTGCCAGCGGGGGGAACACCGGGGAGCTGTTTTTT.

This chain connects TRBV10-3 to TRBJ1-2; tentative D call: TRBD1 (6 bases). The V end lost 7 bases, the J end lost 6 bases, and 21 bases lay between the germline ends. Germline V gene lookup returns CDR1 ENHRY and CDR2 SYGVKD. The CDR3 has 15 amino acids. The CDR3 protein is CAITVAQGNENGYTF. As DNA, the CDR3 is TGTGCCATCACGGTTGCACAGGGAAATGAAAATGGCTACACCTTC.

The V call is TRBV19, the J call TRBJ2-3; TRBD2 agrees at 8 bases. The CDR3 has 17 amino acids. J was trimmed by 1 base and V by 5 bases; bases with no gene match: 11. Germline values: CDR1 LNHDA, CDR2 SQIVND (reference sequence). The DNA for the CDR3 is TGTGCCAGTAGTCCAGCCTGGAAAGCGGGGGGCACAGATACGCAGTATTTT. Its protein product is CASSPAWKAGGTDTQYF.

This clone is a singleton in its sample. V gene TRBV6-1 combines with J gene TRBJ2-1; D is unresolved. Germline assignment: CDR1 MNHNS and CDR2 SASEGT. Trimming took 6 bases from V and 9 from J, leaving 21 bases between them. The CDR3 sequence is 15 residues long. The CDR3, as DNA: TGTGCCAGCAGCCAAAATACTCGACTCCGCCCTGAGCAGTTCTTC. Protein sequence: CASSQNTRLRPEQFF.

This clone appeared a single time. In nucleotides, the CDR3 is TGTGCCAGCAGTTTTAGGACGGGGGGGGCTGAAGCTTTCTTT. Its translation is CASSFRTGGAEAFF. This chain links TRBV27 with TRBJ1-1; a weak D match, TRBD1 (5 bases). CDR1 is MNHEY and CDR2 is SMNVEV in the germline V gene (reference sequence). The CDR3 is 14 amino acids. Trimming took 3 bases from V and 6 from J, leaving 14 bases between them.

V usage is TRBV5-4 and J usage is TRBJ2-5; 8 bases line up with TRBD2. The CDR3 covers 16 residues. J was trimmed by 1 base and V by 4 bases; bases with no gene match: 9. From germline, CDR1 is SGHNT and CDR2 YYREEE (reference sequence). CDR3 in amino acids: CASSGYSTSGQETQYF. CDR3 in DNA: TGTGCCAGCAGCGGCTACAGTACTAGCGGCCAAGAGACCCAGTACTTC.

J is TRBJ2-3 and V is TRBV13, with 8 nucleotides matching TRBD1. The germline V gene encodes CDR1 PRHDT and CDR2 FYEKMQ (reference sequence). The CDR3 is made up of 14 amino acids. With V trimmed by 7 bases and J by 0 bases, 3 bases remained unmatched. CDR3 DNA: TGTGCCAGCATGCAGGGGGCAAGCACAGATACGCAGTATTTT. Amino acids: CASMQGASTDTQYF.

The chain employs TRBV18 and TRBJ1-1; 10 bases line up with TRBD1. Germline CDR1 and CDR2: KGHSH and LQKENI. The CDR3 has 17 amino acids. Trimming removed 4 bases from V and 1 base from J; junction bases left unmatched: 9. CDR3 amino acids: CASSLRPGTGENTEAFF. The DNA for the CDR3 is TGTGCCAGCTCACTTCGTCCCGGGACAGGGGAGAACACTGAAGCTTTCTTT.

The CDR3 loop reads CASSARQAGEQFF. CDR3 nucleotides: TGTGCCAGCTCAGCCAGACAGGCCGGTGAGCAGTTCTTC. The V and J genes are TRBV18 and TRBJ2-1; weak D call: TRBD1 (6 bases). Germline CDR1 is KGHSH and CDR2 is LQKENI. V gave up 5 bases and J gave up 9 bases, with 14 bases separating them. The CDR3 covers 13 residues.

The chain has TRBV18 and TRBJ2-5, with 7 bases fitting TRBD1. The V segment lost 5 bases and the J segment 1 base; nucleotides outside the gene matches: 7. The CDR3 has 15 amino acids. The germline CDR1 and CDR2 sequences are KGHSH and LQKENI. This chain's CDR3 is CASSTDRNSQETQYF. Written as DNA, the CDR3 is TGTGCCAGCTCAACGGACAGGAACTCCCAAGAGACCCAGTACTTC.

This CDR3 reads CAISESGESSDTQYF. CDR3 DNA: TGTGCCATCAGTGAGTCGGGGGAGAGCTCAGATACGCAGTATTTT. The chain joins TRBV10-3 to TRBJ2-3, with D possibly being TRBD1 or TRBD2 (5 bases each). V lost 0 bases, J lost 4 bases, and 11 bases lay in between. The CDR3 has 15 residues. Germline values: CDR1 ENHRY, CDR2 SYGVKD.

In nucleotides, the CDR3 is TGTGCCAGCAGTACAGGGGGCTCTGGAAACACCATATATTTT. It yields the protein CASSTGGSGNTIYF. V is TRBV2 and J is TRBJ1-3, with TRBD1 matching 8 bases. With V trimmed by 5 bases and J by 0 bases, 0 bases remained unmatched. This CDR3 region has 14 residues. Germline values: CDR1 SNHLY, CDR2 FYNNEI.

The V gene is TRBV18, the J gene TRBJ1-1; TRBD1 aligns across 9 bases. The junction had 12 bases not matched to a gene; V was cut back by 2 bases and J by 2 bases. The CDR3 is 18 amino acids. In germline, CDR1 is KGHSH, CDR2 LQKENI. CDR3 sequence (DNA): TGTGCCAGCTCACCAACCGGGACAGGGAACTGGAGAAACACTGAAGCTTTCTTT. This translates into CASSPTGTGNWRNTEAFF.

This clone was found once. The CDR3 DNA follows: TGTGCCAGCAGCGCCCTCACAGGGGACTTACAAGAGACCCAGTACTTC. Amino acid sequence: CASSALTGDLQETQYF. V usage is TRBV9 and J usage is TRBJ2-5, with a weak D call TRBD1 (7 bases). Per the germline V gene, CDR1 is SGDLS and CDR2 is YYNGEE. V was cut by 3 bases and J by 2 bases, with 17 bases left in between. This CDR3 is 16 amino acids long. Together with reference TRBV9 and TRBJ2-5, the CDR3 gives the full variable domain: DSGVTQTPKHLITATGQRVTLRCSPRSGDLSVYWYQQSLDQGLQFLIQYYNGEERAKGNILERFSAQQFPDLHSELNLSSLELGDSALYFCASSALTGDLQETQYFGPGTRLLVL.

CDR3 coding DNA: TGTGCCAGCAGTGGACAGGGGAAGATACCAGATACGCAGTATTTT. This encodes CASSGQGKIPDTQYF. This chain connects TRBV2 to TRBJ2-3; 8 bases are shared with TRBD1. Germline V CDR1 and CDR2: SNHLY, FYNNEI. The CDR3 length is 15 residues. The trim removed 4 bases at V and 4 bases at J, leaving 7 bases unmatched.

The V call is TRBV2, the J call TRBJ2-1; 9 nucleotides align to TRBD2. The CDR3 spans 14 residues. Germline CDR1 and CDR2: SNHLY and FYNNEI. The trim removed 8 bases at V and 2 bases at J, leaving 4 bases unmatched. The CDR3 DNA follows: TGTGCCAGCCGTCTAGCGGGGCCCTACAATGAGCAGTTCTTC. It specifies CASRLAGPYNEQFF.

The gene calls are TRBV12-5 and TRBJ2-1; D is ambiguous. V gave up 0 bases and J gave up 0 bases, with 6 bases separating them. Germline V gene lookup returns CDR1 LGHNT and CDR2 FRNRAP. The CDR3 sequence is 15 residues long. The CDR3: CASGLVSSSYNEQFF. The CDR3 coding sequence is TGTGCTAGTGGTTTGGTCTCAAGCTCCTACAATGAGCAGTTCTTC.

The chain uses TRBV6-1 and TRBJ2-3; D ambiguous. The CDR3 sequence is 15 residues long. Trimming cost V 3 bases and J 0 bases, with 10 bases left between them. From germline, CDR1 is MNHNS and CDR2 SASEGT. For the CDR3, the DNA is TGTGCCAGCAGTGATTACAGTTCTAGCACAGATACGCAGTATTTT. As protein: CASSDYSSSTDTQYF.

The V call is TRBV6-1, the J call TRBJ2-7, with TRBD1 matching 9 bases. CDR1 MNHNS and CDR2 SASEGT come from the germline V gene. V dropped 1 base and J dropped 3; count of bases not matched to a gene: 4. The CDR3 is 15 amino acids. The CDR3 bases are TGTGCCAGCAGTGAAGTATCGACAGGGGGCTACGAGCAGTACTTC. As protein: CASSEVSTGGYEQYF.

The chain joins TRBV5-1 to TRBJ1-6, with no clear D. There are 15 residues in the CDR3. Germline assignment: CDR1 SGHRS and CDR2 YFSETQ. The V end lost 0 bases, the J end lost 7 bases, and 11 bases lay between the germline ends. The CDR3 DNA is TGCGCCAGCAGCTTGGACAGCCGCTCGAATTCACCCCTCCACTTT. It specifies CASSLDSRSNSPLHF.

The chain recombines TRBV2 with TRBJ2-5; D gene unclear. The CDR3 is 14 amino acids. The V end lost 3 bases, the J end lost 0 bases, and 8 bases lay between the germline ends. Germline V gives CDR1 SNHLY, CDR2 FYNNEI. This CDR3 is CASSEGPYQETQYF. CDR3 nucleotides: TGTGCCAGCAGTGAGGGCCCGTACCAAGAGACCCAGTACTTC.